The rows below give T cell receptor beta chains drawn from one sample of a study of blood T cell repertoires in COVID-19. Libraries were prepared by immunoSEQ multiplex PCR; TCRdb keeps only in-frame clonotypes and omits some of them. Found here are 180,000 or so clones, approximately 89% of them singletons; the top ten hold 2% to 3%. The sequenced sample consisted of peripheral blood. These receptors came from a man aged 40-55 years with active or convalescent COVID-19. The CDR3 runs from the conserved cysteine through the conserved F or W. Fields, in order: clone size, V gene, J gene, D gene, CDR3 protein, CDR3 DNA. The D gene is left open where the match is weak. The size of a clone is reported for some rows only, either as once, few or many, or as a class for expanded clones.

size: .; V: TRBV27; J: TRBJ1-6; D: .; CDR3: CASTSLGGPGSYNSPLHF; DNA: TGTGCCAGCACCTCCCTCGGTGGCCCAGGGTCCTATAATTCACCCCTCCACTTT
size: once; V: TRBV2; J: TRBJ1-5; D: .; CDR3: CASGAIQGTQPQHF; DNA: TGTGCCAGTGGGGCAATTCAGGGGACTCAGCCCCAGCATTTT
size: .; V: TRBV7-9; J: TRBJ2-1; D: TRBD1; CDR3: CASSPVPGQGANEQFF; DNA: TGTGCCAGCAGCCCTGTGCCGGGACAGGGGGCTAATGAGCAGTTCTTC
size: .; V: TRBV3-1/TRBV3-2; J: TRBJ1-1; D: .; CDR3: CASSQDRSGGAWDTEAFF; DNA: TGTGCCAGCAGCCAAGATAGGTCGGGGGGCGCTTGGGACACTGAAGCTTTCTTT
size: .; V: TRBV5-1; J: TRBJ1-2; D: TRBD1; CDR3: CASSLGQGDSNYGYTF; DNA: TGCGCCAGCAGCTTGGGACAGGGGGACTCTAACTATGGCTACACCTTC
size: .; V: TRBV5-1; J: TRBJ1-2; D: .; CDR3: CASSLGQVNYGYTF; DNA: TGCGCCAGCAGCTTGGGACAGGTGAACTATGGCTACACCTTC
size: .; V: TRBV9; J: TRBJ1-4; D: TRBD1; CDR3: CASSVGQGNEKLFF; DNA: TGTGCCAGCAGCGTAGGACAGGGTAATGAAAAACTGTTTTTT
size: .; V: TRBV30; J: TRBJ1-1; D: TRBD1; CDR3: CAWSPGTGLEAFF; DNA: TGTGCCTGGAGTCCCGGGACAGGGTTAGAAGCTTTCTTT
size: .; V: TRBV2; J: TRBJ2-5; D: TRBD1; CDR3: CASSEARTGQETQYF; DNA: TGTGCCAGCAGTGAAGCGCGGACAGGGCAAGAGACCCAGTACTTC
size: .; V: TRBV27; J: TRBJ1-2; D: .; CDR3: CASSLVAGTNYGYTF; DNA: TGTGCCAGCAGTTTGGTGGCAGGGACTAACTATGGCTACACCTTC
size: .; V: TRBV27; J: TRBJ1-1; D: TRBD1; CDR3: CASKLSGGTEAFF; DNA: TGTGCCAGCAAACTCTCAGGGGGCACTGAAGCTTTCTTT
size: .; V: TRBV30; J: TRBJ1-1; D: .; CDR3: CAWSSTDDTEAFF; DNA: TGTGCCTGGAGCTCGACAGATGACACTGAAGCTTTCTTT
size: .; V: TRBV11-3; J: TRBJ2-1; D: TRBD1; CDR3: CASSPDRAYNEQFF; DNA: TGTGCCAGCAGCCCCGACAGGGCGTACAATGAGCAGTTCTTC
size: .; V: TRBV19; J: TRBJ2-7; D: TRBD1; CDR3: CASSKTGISSYEQYF; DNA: TGTGCCAGTAGCAAGACAGGGATTAGCTCCTACGAGCAGTACTTC
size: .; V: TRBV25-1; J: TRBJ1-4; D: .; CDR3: CASSGAEKLFF; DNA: TGTGCCAGCAGTGGCGCCGAAAAACTGTTTTTT
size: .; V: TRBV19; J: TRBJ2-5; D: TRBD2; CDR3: CASSSGGKLGETQYF; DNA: TGTGCCAGCTCTAGCGGGGGGAAGTTAGGAGAGACCCAGTACTTC
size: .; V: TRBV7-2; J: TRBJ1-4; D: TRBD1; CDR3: CASSLVWTGLNEKLFF; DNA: TGTGCCAGCAGCTTAGTTTGGACAGGGTTAAATGAAAAACTGTTTTTT
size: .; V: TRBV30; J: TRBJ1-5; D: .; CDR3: CAWSVNSNQPQHF; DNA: TGTGCCTGGAGCGTTAATAGCAATCAGCCCCAGCATTTT
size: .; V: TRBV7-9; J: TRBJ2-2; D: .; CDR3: CASSTLAANTGELFF; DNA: TGTGCCAGCAGTACCCTGGCCGCGAACACCGGGGAGCTGTTTTTT
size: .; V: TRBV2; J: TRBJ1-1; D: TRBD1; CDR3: CASSDRGLQNTEAFF; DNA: TGTGCCAGCAGTGACAGGGGGCTACAGAACACTGAAGCTTTCTTT
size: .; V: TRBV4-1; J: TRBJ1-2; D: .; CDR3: CASSPSGTVTYGYTF; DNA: TGCGCCAGCAGCCCCTCAGGGACTGTCACTTATGGCTACACCTTC
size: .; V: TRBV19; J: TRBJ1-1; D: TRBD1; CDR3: CASSVLQGQADTEAFF; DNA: TGTGCCAGTAGTGTATTACAGGGACAGGCCGACACTGAAGCTTTCTTT
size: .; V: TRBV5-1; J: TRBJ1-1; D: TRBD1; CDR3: CASSSGQGLGLNTEAFF; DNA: TGCGCCAGCAGCTCGGGACAGGGTCTCGGATTGAACACTGAAGCTTTCTTT
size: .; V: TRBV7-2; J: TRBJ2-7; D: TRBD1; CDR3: CASTPGTGTYEQYF; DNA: TGTGCCAGCACCCCGGGGACAGGGACCTACGAGCAGTACTTC
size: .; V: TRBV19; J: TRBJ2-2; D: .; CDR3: CASSETDSIHTGELFF; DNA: TGTGCCAGTAGTGAGACGGACAGTATACACACCGGGGAGCTGTTTTTT
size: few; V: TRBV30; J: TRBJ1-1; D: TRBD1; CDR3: CAYQTGTGNTEAFF; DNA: TGTGCCTACCAAACCGGGACAGGGAACACTGAAGCTTTCTTT